The sequence of this T cell receptor beta chain was determined in a study of human T cells and chemical hapten exposure. Study as a whole: Researchers reported sensitizing an approximately 2 cm by approximately 2 cm upper inner arm skin site with 2% DPC. Per-sample TCR yields varied mainly from small pooled library volume differences.

V lost 6 bases to trimming and J lost 1 base, with 13 bases between them. The CDR3 is 14 amino acids. In germline, CDR1 is SGHKS, CDR2 YYEKEE (reference sequence). The sample's time point: patch test 2, 6 weeks after DPC sensitization. The treatment is: therapeutic diphenylcyclopropenone sensitization with weekly scalp DPC. As the library was built, unique molecular identifiers were attached to individual cDNA molecules. Authors' data handling: A per-sample median of roughly 100,000 TCRs was observed, with a range of roughly 20,000 to 750,000. TCRdb fed the RACE reads into MiXCR, producing one record per CDR3 protein. Here the V and J calls rest on TCRdb's processing, not on the authors' analysis. In the table there are about 140,000 distinct CDR3 sequences, approximately 10% of which are singletons.

This sequence originates from a woman aged 45-59 years with alopecia areata. Some clones in this sample may be carry-over from other donors' samples. V usage is TRBV5-5 and J usage is TRBJ1-2; D unclear. The material sequenced was whole blood, taken in connection with sensitization to the hapten diphenylcyclopropenone (DPC). CDR3 in amino acids: CASNKDSYNYGYTF. The CDR3 DNA follows: TGTGCCAGCAACAAGGACTCTTATAACTATGGCTACACCTTC.